This T cell receptor beta chain was profiled in a study of blood T cells in healthy people across ages. Study conclusions and caveats: Estimates based on one million T cells were treated as lower bounds.

Primers used in a second PCR of about 7 to 11 cycles were a sample-barcoded 5' primer and a J-beta primer mix. TCRdb used MiXCR to reprocess the 5' RACE reads, holding one entry per CDR3 protein. The profile shows fewer than 1,000,000 distinct CDR3 sequences, under 45% of them singletons. The table lists this clonotype with a few counts. The antigen is not known. With V trimmed by 6 bases and J by 2 bases, 12 bases remained unmatched. The CDR3 runs 17 residues. The germline V gene has CDR1 DFQATT and CDR2 SNEGSKA (reference sequence). The genes are TRBV20-1 and TRBJ2-1; 11 nucleotides agree with TRBD2. The sequenced sample consisted of blood. This clonotype was sampled from a man aged 60 to 69 in good health. The DNA of the CDR3 is TGCAGTGCCCAGGTTTTACTAGCGGGGGTGGCCTACAATGAGCAGTTCTTC. As protein: CSAQVLLAGVAYNEQFF.